The 27 T cell receptor beta chains below were found in one sample sequenced in a study of T cells in Graves' hyperthyroidism and ophthalmopathy. Regions amplified from RNA transcripts were the TCR beta CDR3 regions. The primer set for the first-round RT-PCR of the TCR CDR3 was HTBI. TCRdb itself ran the multiplex PCR reads through MiXCR, one entry per CDR3 protein. This table has about 400,000 distinct CDR3 sequences, over 12% appearing once. The sequencing sample was made of blood. Every receptor here comes from a man aged 50 to 59 with Graves' ophthalmopathy.

This clonotype was seen many times. This CDR3 is CASSTSGAYNEQFF. In DNA, the CDR3 is TGCGCCAGCAGCACTAGCGGGGCTTACAATGAGCAGTTCTTC. The chain uses TRBV5-1 and TRBJ2-1, with 10 bases aligning to TRBD2. From germline, CDR1 is SGHRS and CDR2 YFSETQ. The CDR3 totals 14 residues. V was pared by 4 bases and J by 4 bases, with 2 bases of the junction left unmatched.

The V call is TRBV25-1, the J call TRBJ2-5; possible D gene TRBD2, 6 bases. The germline V gene has CDR1 MGHDK and CDR2 SYGVNS. The V gene lost 2 bases and the J gene lost 1 base, with 14 bases spanning the gap. This CDR3 region has 16 residues. CDR3 DNA sequence: TGTGCCAGCAGTGAAGCCGGGAGCGTAGCCCAAGAGACCCAGTACTTC. Residues: CASSEAGSVAQETQYF.

This clonotype has at least ten counts. The CDR3 sequence is CASKGGRTVNYNEQFF. CDR3 sequence (DNA): TGTGCCAGTAAGGGTGGGAGGACAGTGAACTACAATGAGCAGTTCTTC. This chain joins TRBV10-3 and TRBJ2-1; D could derive from TRBD1 or TRBD2 (6 bases each). The CDR3 runs to 16 residues. Trimming removed 10 bases from V and 3 bases from J, with 22 bases in between. Germline values: CDR1 ENHRY, CDR2 SYGVKD.

This clonotype was seen many times. This chain connects TRBV3-1 to TRBJ2-4, with TRBD2 matching over 10 bases. Trimming cost V 4 bases and J 2 bases; bases outside gene matches: 17. The CDR3 length is 20 residues. Germline V gives CDR1 LGHDT, CDR2 YNNKEL (reference sequence). The CDR3 nucleotides are TGTGCCAGCAGCCGAGGAGGGTCTAGCGGGAGCTTTGGGTCCAAAAACATTCAGTACTTC. It specifies CASSRGGSSGSFGSKNIQYF.

The rearrangement links TRBV3-1 to TRBJ2-7; maybe TRBD1 (5 bases). Germline V CDR1 and CDR2: LGHDT, YNNKEL (reference sequence). CDR3 size: 15 residues. V lost 1 base and J lost 1, with 11 bases in between. The CDR3: CASSQVPDKSYEQYF. The CDR3 DNA is TGTGCCAGCAGCCAAGTCCCGGACAAATCCTACGAGCAGTACTTC.

This clonotype was seen ten or more times. DNA for the CDR3: TGTGCCAGCAGCTTAGATAGGGATATGGCGAACACCGGGGAGCTGTTTTTT. Protein: CASSLDRDMANTGELFF. The rearrangement links TRBV7-6 to TRBJ2-2; no reliable D call. Germline values: CDR1 SGHVS, CDR2 FNYEAQ. Trimming took 1 base from V and 0 from J, leaving 12 bases between them. This CDR3 contains 17 residues.

This clonotype was seen more than once but under ten times. The chain links TRBV20-1 to TRBJ2-7, with 14 bases aligning to TRBD2. Germline V gene lookup returns CDR1 DFQATT and CDR2 SNEGSKA (reference sequence). This CDR3 comprises 16 residues. The V gene end was trimmed by 6 bases and the J gene end by 2 bases; junction bases not matched to a gene: 9. The CDR3: CSATGLAGAGAYEQYF. CDR3 coding DNA: TGCAGTGCAACGGGACTAGCGGGAGCTGGGGCCTACGAGCAGTACTTC.

This clonotype was picked up one time. The chain couples TRBV6-4 to TRBJ2-3; D gene unclear. Germline CDR1 reads MRHNA; CDR2 reads SNTAGT. The length of the CDR3 is 15 residues. V was trimmed by 0 bases and J by 2 bases, leaving 9 bases between them. CDR3 coding DNA: TGTGCCAGCAGTGACTCATTTGGCTCCACAGATACGCAGTATTTT. This gives the protein CASSDSFGSTDTQYF.

The chain joins TRBV2 to TRBJ2-3, with D perhaps being TRBD1 or TRBD2 (5 bases each). V lost 8 bases and J lost 2, with 20 bases in between. Germline V gives CDR1 SNHLY, CDR2 FYNNEI. The CDR3 has 16 residues. The CDR3 DNA follows: TGTGCCAGCTCCCGCGAGGGGTTAGCTGCCACAGATACGCAGTATTTT. Encoded protein: CASSREGLAATDTQYF.

The table lists this clonotype with many counts. The V call is TRBV3-1, the J call TRBJ1-2; D remains ambiguous. The CDR3 spans 14 residues. Germline CDR1 reads LGHDT; CDR2 reads YNNKEL (reference sequence). The V end lost 0 bases, the J end lost 0 bases, and 5 bases lay between the germline ends. Written as DNA, the CDR3 is TGTGCCAGCAGCCAAGACTGGGCTAACTATGGCTACACCTTC. This encodes CASSQDWANYGYTF.

This clonotype was counted between two and nine times. V is TRBV20-1 and J is TRBJ2-7; D is ambiguous. Germline loops: CDR1 DFQATT, CDR2 SNEGSKA (reference sequence). V lost 3 bases to trimming and J lost 0 bases, with 9 bases between them. The CDR3 extends over 13 amino acids. The chain's CDR3 is CSASLSGSYEQYF. In DNA, the CDR3 is TGCAGTGCTAGTTTATCGGGCTCCTACGAGCAGTACTTC.

This clonotype was detected ten times or more. J is TRBJ1-4 and V is TRBV12-3 or TRBV12-4, with TRBD1 matching 12 bases. The V segment lost 6 bases and the J segment 8 bases; nucleotides outside the gene matches: 4. The CDR3 has 14 amino acids. The CDR3 loop reads CASRTGTGGEKLFF. The CDR3, as DNA: TGTGCCAGCAGAACCGGGACAGGGGGCGAAAAACTGTTTTTT.

This clonotype was detected only a few times. The chain uses TRBV25-1 and TRBJ2-1; 7 bases are a match to TRBD2. Germline values: CDR1 MGHDK, CDR2 SYGVNS. V lost 4 bases, J lost 5 bases, and 8 bases stayed unmatched. This CDR3 is built from 15 residues. The chain's CDR3 is CASSAGLTRNNEQFF. The CDR3 DNA sequence: TGTGCCAGCAGTGCGGGACTAACAAGAAACAATGAGCAGTTCTTC.

A few counts support this clonotype. This chain links TRBV20-1 with TRBJ2-1; TRBD2 aligns across 7 bases. With V trimmed by 3 bases and J by 7 bases, 12 bases remained unmatched. Germline loops: CDR1 DFQATT, CDR2 SNEGSKA (reference sequence). The CDR3 covers 15 residues. This CDR3 reads CSASIPVRGGNEQFF. In DNA, the CDR3 is TGCAGTGCTAGTATTCCGGTTCGGGGAGGGAATGAGCAGTTCTTC.

Many counts were recorded for this clonotype. This chain links TRBV29-1 with TRBJ2-7, with 9 bases matching TRBD2. Germline V lookup: CDR1 SQVTM, CDR2 ANQGSEA. V lost 4 bases, J lost 6 bases, and 10 bases stayed unmatched. This CDR3 has 14 amino acids. CDR3 region: CSVVLLAGFGEQYF. DNA for the CDR3: TGCAGCGTTGTCCTCCTAGCGGGATTTGGCGAGCAGTACTTC.

This clonotype was found a few times. V is TRBV5-1 and J is TRBJ1-6, with 11 bases that match TRBD1. The J segment lost 7 bases and the V segment lost 4 bases, leaving 4 bases of the junction unmatched. Looked up from germline, CDR1 is SGHRS and CDR2 is YFSETQ. This CDR3 contains 15 residues. The CDR3: CASSPGTGGNSPLHF. The CDR3 DNA reads TGCGCCAGCAGCCCGGGGACAGGGGGAAATTCACCCCTCCACTTT.

This rearrangement joins TRBV5-1 to TRBJ2-2; D is unclear. The CDR3 sequence is 14 residues long. From germline, CDR1 is SGHRS and CDR2 YFSETQ. V lost 4 bases and J 4 bases, leaving 11 bases between the germline ends. The CDR3 sequence: CASSGSWGTGELFF. The DNA for the CDR3 is TGCGCCAGCAGCGGCTCTTGGGGCACCGGGGAGCTGTTTTTT.

There are many counts of this clonotype. The rearrangement uses TRBV9 and TRBJ2-1, with D perhaps TRBD1 (5 bases). The CDR3 has 13 amino acids. V gave up 4 bases and J gave up 7 bases, with 12 bases separating them. Germline V gives CDR1 SGDLS, CDR2 YYNGEE. The CDR3 DNA reads TGTGCCAGCAGCCTGAGGTCAGGGAATGAGCAGTTCTTC. This sequence encodes CASSLRSGNEQFF.

This clonotype was picked up many times. The J gene is TRBJ1-6, the V gene TRBV30, with D tentatively TRBD1 (5 bases). The CDR3 covers 16 residues. With 0 bases removed from V and 10 bases from J, the gap between germline ends came to 19 bases. The germline gives CDR1 GTSNPN, CDR2 SVGIG (reference sequence). The CDR3 region is CAWSVGLKSGDSPLHF. The DNA of the CDR3 is TGTGCCTGGAGTGTTGGCTTAAAAAGTGGGGACTCACCCCTCCACTTT. The complete variable domain, with remaining parts taken from reference TRBV30 and TRBJ1-6, reads SQTIHQWPATLVQPVGSPLSLECTVEGTSNPNLYWYRQAAGRGLQLLFYSVGIGQISSEVPQNLSASRPQDRQFILSSKKLLLSDSGFYLCAWSVGLKSGDSPLHFGNGTRLTVT.

This chain connects TRBV9 to TRBJ2-5, with a tentative D call TRBD2 (5 bases). This CDR3 comprises 14 residues. Germline V gives CDR1 SGDLS, CDR2 YYNGEE. V lost 3 bases and J lost 5, with 14 bases in between. The DNA of the CDR3 is TGTGCCAGCAGCGCCCACGTGAGAGGGGAGACCCAGTACTTC. Translated: CASSAHVRGETQYF.

This clonotype occurred a few times. J is TRBJ2-7 and V is TRBV19; 9 nucleotides align to TRBD1. This CDR3 region has 15 residues. In germline, CDR1 is LNHDA, CDR2 SQIVND (reference sequence). V was clipped by 9 bases and J by 4 bases; unmatched bases: 13. CDR3 sequence: CASRKAGTGRYEQYF. For the CDR3, the DNA is TGTGCCAGCAGAAAGGCCGGGACAGGGAGGTACGAGCAGTACTTC.

This chain joins TRBV19 and TRBJ2-1; 11 bases match TRBD2. V trimming: 10 bases; J trimming: 7 bases; junction bases outside the gene matches: 12. The length of the CDR3 is 15 residues. Germline V gene lookup returns CDR1 LNHDA and CDR2 SQIVND (reference sequence). CDR3 nucleotides: TGTGCCACCACACCCCCTAGCGGGAGGAGTAATGAGCAGTTCTTC. This codes for CATTPPSGRSNEQFF.

This clonotype has only a few counts. This chain joins TRBV6-1 and TRBJ2-2; 9 nucleotides line up with TRBD1. CDR1 and CDR2 from the germline V gene are MNHNS and SASEGT. The CDR3 contains 16 residues. Trimming removed 8 bases from V and 0 bases from J; junction bases left unmatched: 7. CDR3 sequence (DNA): TGTGCCAGCCGCGGACAGGGGACCTCGAACACCGGGGAGCTGTTTTTT. This encodes CASRGQGTSNTGELFF.

In this sample, this clonotype turned up many times. J is TRBJ2-7 and V is TRBV29-1; a possible D gene is TRBD1 (6 bases). Germline values: CDR1 SQVTM, CDR2 ANQGSEA. The germline V and J ends were trimmed by 0 bases and 6 bases, with 12 bases remaining between them. This CDR3 has 13 residues. CDR3 DNA: TGCAGCGTTGAAGATCGGATGGGGGCCGAGCAGTACTTC. This sequence encodes CSVEDRMGAEQYF.

The genes are TRBV9 and TRBJ2-3, with D possibly TRBD1 on 5 matching bases. The germline gives CDR1 SGDLS, CDR2 YYNGEE. The CDR3 sequence is 15 residues long. V gave up 0 bases and J gave up 5 bases, with 13 bases separating them. CDR3 sequence reads: CASSVEGWGLDTQYF. CDR3 DNA sequence: TGTGCCAGCAGCGTAGAGGGATGGGGCTTAGATACGCAGTATTTT. Looking up the rest from reference TRBV9 and TRBJ2-3 gives the full variable domain: DSGVTQTPKHLITATGQRVTLRCSPRSGDLSVYWYQQSLDQGLQFLIQYYNGEERAKGNILERFSAQQFPDLHSELNLSSLELGDSALYFCASSVEGWGLDTQYFGPGTRLTVL.

This chain links TRBV7-9 with TRBJ2-7; D is perhaps TRBD2 (5 bases). CDR1 SEHNR and CDR2 FQNEAQ come from the germline V gene (reference sequence). There are 15 residues in the CDR3. Trimming removed 7 bases from V and 4 bases from J, with 20 bases in between. CDR3 residues: CASTPLVGADYEQYF. Here the CDR3 DNA reads TGTGCCAGCACCCCCTTAGTGGGAGCCGATTACGAGCAGTACTTC. Together with reference TRBV7-9 and TRBJ2-7, the CDR3 gives the full variable domain: DTGVSQNPRHKITKRGQNVTFRCDPISEHNRLYWYRQTLGQGPEFLTYFQNEAQLEKSRLLSDRFSAERPKGSFSTLEIQRTEQGDSAMYLCASTPLVGADYEQYFGPGTRLTVT.

This clonotype was observed a single time. A much larger clone lies one base from this, so it may be a read error. This chain connects TRBV28 to TRBJ2-3; 10 bases match TRBD2. This CDR3 is built from 17 residues. Trimming at V came to 4 bases and at J to 4 bases, leaving 11 bases not matched to a gene. The germline V gene encodes CDR1 MDHEN and CDR2 SYDVKM. The DNA for the CDR3 is TGTGCCAGCAGTTCCAAACTAGCGGGGCCTAGCGCAGATACGCAGTATTTT. This gives the protein CASSSKLAGPSADTQYF. Using reference TRBV28 and TRBJ2-3 for the parts outside the CDR3, the full variable domain is DVKVTQSSRYLVKRTGEKVFLECVQDMDHENMFWYRQDPGLGLRLIYFSYDVKMKEKGDIPEGYSVSREKKERFSLILESASTNQTSMYLCASSSKLAGPSADTQYFGPGTRLTVL.